Here is one TCR beta chain with its context. In its sample, this clonotype was seen many times. This clone's antigen is unknown. The input lacks base qualities; no much larger clone sits a single base away. The data originate from a study of CD8 T cells in ankylosing spondylitis (dated by TCRdb to 2016 to 2017). About the study as a whole: To find TCR variants linked to disease, the study profiled T cell receptor beta repertoires in ankylosing spondylitis patients and healthy donors. The full study cohort was made up of roughly 25 ankylosing spondylitis patients and some 100 healthy donors. Samples of peripheral blood were taken, and for ankylosing spondylitis patients, synovial fluid was collected as well.

Study-level results and caveats: Some TCR beta motif variants had previously been reported in synovial fluid and blood of reactive arthritis patients, which suggested common disease-initiation mechanisms. Significant enrichment of the disease-linked clones was reported in matched synovial fluid samples from ankylosing spondylitis patients. A CD8+ phenotype was shown by the disease-linked clones, which were found at relatively low frequencies in peripheral blood. A TCR beta motif of fewer than 10 highly homologous amino acid variants appeared characteristic of blood from ankylosing spondylitis patients.

Including cysteine and phenylalanine, the CDR3 has 12 amino acids. CDR3 DNA only is kept here, 36 bases in frame from base 1. CDR1 is given as DFQATT and CDR2 as SNEGSKA, both from the germline V gene (reference sequence). At the junction V is shortened by 5 bases and J by 5 bases, with 12 bases in between. Sequenced on an Illumina HiSeq 2500. Quantitative 5'-RACE with molecular barcodes was used to prepare TCR beta libraries. As for the authors' bioinformatics: Disease-linked TCR variants were identified with a new computational method built on a probabilistic model of VDJ rearrangement. The public reads were run again by TCRdb, first through fastp at Q25 and then through MiXCR, and only productive beta chains were kept. Entries are consolidated by CDR3 protein sequence, retaining the most common genes and DNA. In this record, the V and J calls reflect TCRdb's handling and not the investigators' own analysis. The sample table shows a few hundred thousand distinct CDR3 sequences, and roughly a quarter are seen once. Roughly 0.6% of the sample lies in the top ten.

The sample taken for sequencing was blood, either unsorted or a sorted T cell fraction (not recorded which). The chain is encoded by TRBV20-1 joined to TRBJ1-1; the D gene cannot be resolved reliably. The receptor was isolated from a male donor with ankylosing spondylitis or in good health (not recorded which). The CDR3 protein sequence reads: CSAHRQETEAFF. The DNA sequence is given as TGCAGTGCTCACCGGCAGGAAACTGAAGCTTTCTTT.